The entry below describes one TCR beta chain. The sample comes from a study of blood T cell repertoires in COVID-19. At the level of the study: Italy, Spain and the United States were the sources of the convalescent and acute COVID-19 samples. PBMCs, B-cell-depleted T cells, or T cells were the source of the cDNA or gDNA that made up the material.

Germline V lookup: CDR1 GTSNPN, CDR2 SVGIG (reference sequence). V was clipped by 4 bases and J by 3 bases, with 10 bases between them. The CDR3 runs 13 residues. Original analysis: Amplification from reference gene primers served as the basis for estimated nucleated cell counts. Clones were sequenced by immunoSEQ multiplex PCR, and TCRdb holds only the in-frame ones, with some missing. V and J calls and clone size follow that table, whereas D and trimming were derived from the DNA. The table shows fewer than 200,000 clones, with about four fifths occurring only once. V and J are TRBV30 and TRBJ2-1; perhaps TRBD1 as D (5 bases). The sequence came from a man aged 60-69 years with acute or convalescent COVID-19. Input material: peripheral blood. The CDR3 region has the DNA TGTGCCTGGATTAAGGGGAACTACAATGAGCAGTTCTTC. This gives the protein CAWIKGNYNEQFF.